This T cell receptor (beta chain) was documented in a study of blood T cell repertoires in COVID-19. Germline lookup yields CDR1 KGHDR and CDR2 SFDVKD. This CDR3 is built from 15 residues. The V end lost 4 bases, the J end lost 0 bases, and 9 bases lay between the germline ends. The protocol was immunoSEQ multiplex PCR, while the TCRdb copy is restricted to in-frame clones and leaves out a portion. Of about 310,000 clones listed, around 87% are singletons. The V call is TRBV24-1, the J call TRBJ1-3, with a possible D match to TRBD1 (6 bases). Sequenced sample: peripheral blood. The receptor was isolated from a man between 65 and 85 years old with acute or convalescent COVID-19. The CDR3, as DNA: TGTGCCACCAGTGACTCGACAGGCTCTGGAAACACCATATATTTT. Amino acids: CATSDSTGSGNTIYF.